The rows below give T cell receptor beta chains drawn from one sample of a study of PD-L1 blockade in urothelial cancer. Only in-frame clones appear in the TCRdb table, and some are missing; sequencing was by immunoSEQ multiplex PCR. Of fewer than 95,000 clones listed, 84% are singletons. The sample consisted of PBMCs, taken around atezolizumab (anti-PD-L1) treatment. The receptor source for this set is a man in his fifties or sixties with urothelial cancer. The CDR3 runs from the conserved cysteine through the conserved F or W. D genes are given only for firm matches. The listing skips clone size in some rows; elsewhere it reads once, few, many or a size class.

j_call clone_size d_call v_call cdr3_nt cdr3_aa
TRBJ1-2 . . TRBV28 TGTGCCAGCAGTAGCGCAGGCGGAGGCTATGGCTACACCTTC CASSSAGGGYGYTF
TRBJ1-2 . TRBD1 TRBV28 TGTGCCAGCAGTTTAGTAAGGACAGGGAAGGGTGGCTACACCTTC CASSLVRTGKGGYTF
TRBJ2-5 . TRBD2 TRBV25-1 TGTGCCAGCAGCCCCCCTAGCGGGGGATTCCGAGAGACCCAGTACTTC CASSPPSGGFRETQYF
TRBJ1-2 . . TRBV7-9 TGTGCCAGCAGCTTAGGTCGGGGGAACTATGGCTACACCTTC CASSLGRGNYGYTF
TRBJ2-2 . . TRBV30 TGTGCCTTAACTGTGCTGAACACCGGGGAGCTGTTTTTT CALTVLNTGELFF
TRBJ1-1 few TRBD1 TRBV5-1 TGCGCCAGCAGCACACAGGGGGCTGCCACTGAAGCTTTCTTT CASSTQGAATEAFF
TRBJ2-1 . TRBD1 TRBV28 TGTGCCAGCAGTCGTACAGGGGGCTCTAGCGGAAGCTCGTCCTACAATGAGCAGTTCTTC CASSRTGGSSGSSSYNEQFF
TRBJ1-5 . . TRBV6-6 TGTGCCAGCAGTTACTTCCTTGAGGGTCAGCCCCAGCATTTT CASSYFLEGQPQHF
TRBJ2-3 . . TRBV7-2 TGTGCCAGCAGCCTAGAGGGCGGGGTAGATACGCAGTATTTT CASSLEGGVDTQYF
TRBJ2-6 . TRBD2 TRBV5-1 TGCGCCAGCAGCCCCAGGGGACTAGCGGCATCTGGGGCCAACGTCCTGACTTTC CASSPRGLAASGANVLTF
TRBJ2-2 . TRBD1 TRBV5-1 TGCGCCAGCAGCCAGTGGACAGGAACCGGGGAGCTGTTTTTT CASSQWTGTGELFF
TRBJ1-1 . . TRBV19 TGTGCCACCCGCAGGGGCACTGAAGCTTTCTTT CATRRGTEAFF
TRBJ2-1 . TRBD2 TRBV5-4 TGTGCCAGCAGCCCAGCGGGAGATACCTACAATGAGCAGTTCTTC CASSPAGDTYNEQFF
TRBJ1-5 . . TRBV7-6 TGTGCCAGCAGTTTAAGTCCCTACAATCAGCCCCAGCATTTT CASSLSPYNQPQHF
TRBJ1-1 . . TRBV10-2 TGCGCCAGCAGTGAGGGCAGGTACACTGAAGCTTTCTTT CASSEGRYTEAFF
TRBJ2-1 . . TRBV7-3 TGTGCCAGCAGCTTAGCGGGGCGAGAGGGGAATGAGCAGTTCTTC CASSLAGREGNEQFF
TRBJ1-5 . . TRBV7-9 TGTGCCAGCAGCTTATCAGGGGACAATCAGCCCCAGCATTTT CASSLSGDNQPQHF
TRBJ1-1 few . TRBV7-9 TGTGCCAGCAGCCAACAGGGGAACACTGAAGCTTTCTTT CASSQQGNTEAFF
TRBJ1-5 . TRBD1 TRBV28 TGTGCCAGCAGTCCCCGACAGGGCGTAGAGCCCCAGCATTTT CASSPRQGVEPQHF
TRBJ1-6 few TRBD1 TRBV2 TGTGCCAGCAGTGGCGGACAGGGGGCTGGGCCCCTCCACTTT CASSGGQGAGPLHF
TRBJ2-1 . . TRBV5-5 TGTGCCAGCAGCCCGGAGGGTGGGTCCTACAATGAGCAGTTCTTC CASSPEGGSYNEQFF
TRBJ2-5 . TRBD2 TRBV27 TGTGCCAGCAGCTTGGGTAGCGGGAGTAGGGAGACCCAGTACTTC CASSLGSGSRETQYF
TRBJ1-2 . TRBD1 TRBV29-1 TGCAGCGTACAGGGAACAGGGGGTGGCTACACCTTC CSVQGTGGGYTF
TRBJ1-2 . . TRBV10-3 TGTGCCATCAGTGAGTCGGAGAGGGTTGGCTACACCTTC CAISESERVGYTF
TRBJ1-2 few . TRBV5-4 TGTGCCAGCAGCTTGGCAGGGGCAAGCTACACCTTC CASSLAGASYTF
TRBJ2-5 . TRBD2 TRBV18 TGTGCCAGCTCACCAGGAGCGGGAGGCCAAGAGACCCAGTACTTC CASSPGAGGQETQYF
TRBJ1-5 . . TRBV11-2 TGTGCCAGCAGCTTAGTGGCAGGGGCGAAGGATCAGCCCCAGCATTTT CASSLVAGAKDQPQHF
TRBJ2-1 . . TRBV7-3 TGTGCCAGCAGCTTAATGGCTAGCAATGAGCAGTTCTTC CASSLMASNEQFF